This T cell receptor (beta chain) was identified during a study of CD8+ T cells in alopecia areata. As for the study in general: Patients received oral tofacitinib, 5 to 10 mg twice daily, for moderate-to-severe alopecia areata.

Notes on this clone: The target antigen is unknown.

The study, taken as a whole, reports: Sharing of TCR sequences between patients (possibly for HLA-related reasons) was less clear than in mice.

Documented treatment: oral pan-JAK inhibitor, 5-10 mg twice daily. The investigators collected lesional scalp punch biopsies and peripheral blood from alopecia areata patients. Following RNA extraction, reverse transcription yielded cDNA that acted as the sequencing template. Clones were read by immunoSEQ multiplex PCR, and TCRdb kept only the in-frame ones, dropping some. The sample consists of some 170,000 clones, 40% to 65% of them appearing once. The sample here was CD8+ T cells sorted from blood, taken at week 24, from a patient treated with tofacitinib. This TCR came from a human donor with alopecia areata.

The CDR3, as DNA: TGCAGCGTTGAACTAGCGGGGGGATCCCCCGGGGAGCTGTTTTTT. Its protein is CSVELAGGSPGELFF. J is TRBJ2-2 and V is TRBV29-1, with 11 bases aligning to TRBD2. The CDR3 is 15 residues long. V lost 2 bases to trimming and J lost 6 bases; unmatched junction nucleotides: 5. Germline V lookup: CDR1 SQVTM, CDR2 ANQGSEA.